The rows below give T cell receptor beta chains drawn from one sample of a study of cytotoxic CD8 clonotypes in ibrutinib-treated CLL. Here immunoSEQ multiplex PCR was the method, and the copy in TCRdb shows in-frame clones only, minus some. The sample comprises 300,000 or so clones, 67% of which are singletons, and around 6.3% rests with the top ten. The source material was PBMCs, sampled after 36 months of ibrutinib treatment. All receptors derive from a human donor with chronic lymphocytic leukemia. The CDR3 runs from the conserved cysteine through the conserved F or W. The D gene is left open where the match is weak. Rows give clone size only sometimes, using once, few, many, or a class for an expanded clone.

TGTGCCAGCAGCGCAACGGGACCCCCTGTCGAGCAGTACTTC	CASSATGPPVEQYF	TRBV6-5	-	TRBJ2-7	-
TGCGCCAGCAGCCAAGATAGGGGAGTAGATACGCAGTATTTT	CASSQDRGVDTQYF	TRBV4-1	-	TRBJ2-3	few
TGTGCCAGCAGCGTTAGCGGGAAGGGGTTGACAGATACGCAGTATTTT	CASSVSGKGLTDTQYF	TRBV9	TRBD2	TRBJ2-3	-
TGTGCCAGCAGTCCCCCAGGGGTAGCGGGTGCGGAGACCCAGTACTTC	CASSPPGVAGAETQYF	TRBV25-1	-	TRBJ2-5	-
TGTGCCACCAGCAGAGTCCTAGCGTCCAGTGATACGCAGTATTTT	CATSRVLASSDTQYF	TRBV15	-	TRBJ2-3	-
TGTGCCAGCAGCTTGTCCCTTGGGGCTAGCGGGGGTATACAAGAGACCCAGTACTTC	CASSLSLGASGGIQETQYF	TRBV5-8	TRBD2	TRBJ2-5	-
TGTGCCAGCAGTCCTTGGGACAGGTCCGAGACCCAGTACTTC	CASSPWDRSETQYF	TRBV27	TRBD1	TRBJ2-5	-
TGTGCCAGCACTGACAGGGAGAACTACGAGCAGTACTTC	CASTDRENYEQYF	TRBV11-1	TRBD1	TRBJ2-7	-
TGTGCCAGCAGCTCCCTAGCGGGGCCTACCTACGAGCAGTACTTC	CASSSLAGPTYEQYF	TRBV11-2	TRBD2	TRBJ2-7	once
TGTGCCAGCAGCGGGGACAGTAACTATGGCTACACCTTC	CASSGDSNYGYTF	TRBV7-8	TRBD1	TRBJ1-2	-
TGTGCCACCAGCAGAGGGGAGGGCAGGGGGGCCTTTAATGAAAAACTGTTTTTT	CATSRGEGRGAFNEKLFF	TRBV15	TRBD1	TRBJ1-4	-
TGCGCCAGTCGAGGGCAGACTAACTATGGCTACACCTTC	CASRGQTNYGYTF	TRBV5-1	-	TRBJ1-2	-
TGCAGCGTTTCACGTTTATTGACTAGCCACTCAAACGAGCAGTACTTC	CSVSRLLTSHSNEQYF	TRBV29-1	TRBD2	TRBJ2-7	-
TGTGCCAGCTTAGTCGGGGTCGAGCAGTACTTC	CASLVGVEQYF	TRBV11-2	-	TRBJ2-7	-
TGTGCCACCAGCAGAGGGGAAGGCGATAATGAAAAACTGTTTTTT	CATSRGEGDNEKLFF	TRBV15	-	TRBJ1-4	few
TGCGCCAGCAGCCAGTCCCGGGACGATCCCTACGAGCAGTACTTC	CASSQSRDDPYEQYF	TRBV4-1	-	TRBJ2-7	-
TGTGCCAGCAGCCAAGACAGGTTTGGCAATCAGCCCCAGCATTTT	CASSQDRFGNQPQHF	TRBV7-8	-	TRBJ1-5	-
TGCGCCAGCAGCCAAGATCTCGGGTACAGGGAAGGAGGCTCTGGAAACACCATATATTTT	CASSQDLGYREGGSGNTIYF	TRBV4-1	-	TRBJ1-3	-
TGTGCCAGCAGGGATCGGGGAGATGGAAACACCATATATTTT	CASRDRGDGNTIYF	TRBV27	-	TRBJ1-3	-
TGTGCCAGCAGTCAAACAGGGCCGGTTGACAATGAGCAGTTCTTC	CASSQTGPVDNEQFF	TRBV2	-	TRBJ2-1	-
TGTGCCAGCAGACGGGACCGCGCCCAAGAGACCCAGTACTTC	CASRRDRAQETQYF	TRBV6-7	-	TRBJ2-5	-
TGTGCCAGCAGTTTGAGGAGCCGGCCCTACGAGCAGTACTTC	CASSLRSRPYEQYF	TRBV6-6	-	TRBJ2-7	-
TGTGCCAGCAGTGAAGGGTCGCACTACACCTTC	CASSEGSHYTF	TRBV6-1	-	TRBJ1-2	-
TGTGCCAGTAGTATGGGTGGGATCAGGTCCTACGAGCAGTACTTC	CASSMGGIRSYEQYF	TRBV19	-	TRBJ2-7	-
TGTGCCAGCAGCTCCCTATTGGTGAATGAGCAGTTCTTC	CASSSLLVNEQFF	TRBV9	-	TRBJ2-1	-
TGTGCCAGCAGCACCAGGGGCCGTGTCTATGGCTACACCTTC	CASSTRGRVYGYTF	TRBV28	-	TRBJ1-2	-
TGCAGCGTTTGGCAGGGTCTGTCCTCTGGGGCCAACGTCCTGACTTTC	CSVWQGLSSGANVLTF	TRBV29-1	-	TRBJ2-6	once
TGTGCCAGCAGACCGGACAGGCCTAACTATGGCTACACCTTC	CASRPDRPNYGYTF	TRBV2	TRBD1	TRBJ1-2	few
TGTGCCAGCAGCCAAGGTTTAGCGGGATCCCACGAGCAGTACTTC	CASSQGLAGSHEQYF	TRBV14	TRBD2	TRBJ2-7	-
TGCAGCGTGGACGTAGCGGGAGCACCCCACAATGAGCAGTTCTTC	CSVDVAGAPHNEQFF	TRBV29-1	TRBD2	TRBJ2-1	once
TGTGCCAGCAGCTTAGTCGGGGGAATCCTAGCCAAAAACATTCAGTACTTC	CASSLVGGILAKNIQYF	TRBV7-2	-	TRBJ2-4	-
TGCGCCAGCAGCCAAGTAGAGGCAGACCTATGGGGAGGCTACACCTTC	CASSQVEADLWGGYTF	TRBV4-1	-	TRBJ1-2	few
TGTGCCGGGGGGACAGGGAGGACAGATACGCAGTATTTT	CAGGTGRTDTQYF	TRBV2	TRBD1	TRBJ2-3	-
TGTGCCAGCAGTGCAACTACAGGATATGGCTACACCTTC	CASSATTGYGYTF	TRBV6-6	-	TRBJ1-2	once
TGTGCCAGCTCACCATTGGCGTCCTCGGAAAAACTGTTTTTT	CASSPLASSEKLFF	TRBV18	-	TRBJ1-4	-
TGTGCCAGCAGCTTGAGGGGAGAGGAGACCCAGTACTTC	CASSLRGEETQYF	TRBV5-6	-	TRBJ2-5	-
TGTGCCAGCAGCTCAGGGACAGGGAGAACCTACGAGCAGTACTTC	CASSSGTGRTYEQYF	TRBV11-2	TRBD1	TRBJ2-7	-
TGCGCCAGCAGCTTGGAGGGACAGTGGAATCAGCCCCAGCATTTT	CASSLEGQWNQPQHF	TRBV5-1	TRBD1	TRBJ1-5	many
TGTGCCAGCAGCTTAGTTCCTTGGGGTGGGCGCTGGAAGGCCGAGACCCAGTACTTC	CASSLVPWGGRWKAETQYF	TRBV7-8	-	TRBJ2-5	-
TGTGCCAGTAGTATAGCTTTGGGACAGCGCACAGATACGCAGTATTTT	CASSIALGQRTDTQYF	TRBV19	TRBD1	TRBJ2-3	-
TGTGCCAGCAGTAGCGGACTAGCGGGGGACTACGAGCAGTACTTC	CASSSGLAGDYEQYF	TRBV5-8	TRBD2	TRBJ2-7	few
TGTGCCAGCACCTACCATGGACAGGGTGAAAAACTGTTTTTT	CASTYHGQGEKLFF	TRBV27	TRBD1	TRBJ1-4	-
TGTGCCAGCAGTGAAGCAGGTTTCGCTCGCCCTTACTATGGCTACACCTTC	CASSEAGFARPYYGYTF	TRBV6-1	-	TRBJ1-2	-
TGTGCCAGCTCCTATTCTCGGATTGGTGAAAAACTGTTTTTT	CASSYSRIGEKLFF	TRBV27	-	TRBJ1-4	few
TGTGCCAGCAGGCCTGCCCCATATACCGAACTACGACCCATAGGCACAGATACGCAGTATTTT	CASRPAPYTELRPIGTDTQYF	TRBV28	-	TRBJ2-3	-